This T cell receptor (beta chain) emerged from a study of metastatic and nonmetastatic thyroid tumors. Study in general: Malignant and benign thyroid patients had repertoires compared in peripheral blood and tumor or nodule tissue.

There were no patients who had received any treatment before thyroid surgery. Authors' data handling: A papillary thyroid cancer distant-metastasis classifier was built from CDR3 differences across clinicopathological groups. Using MiXCR, TCRdb reanalyzed the PCR reads. The V and J calls and clone size come from TCRdb's table, not from the authors' own analysis. The sample has tens of thousands of clones; 15% to 20% are singletons. Between the trimmed V and J ends, which lost 4 bases and 7 bases, there was a span of 14 bases. CDR3 length: 13 residues. CDR1 and CDR2 (germline): SGHTS, YDEGEE. Ten or more counts support this clone.

Sequences were obtained from blood. The source of this sequence is a male donor with papillary thyroid cancer or a benign thyroid nodule (not recorded which). Some clones in this sample may be carry-over from other donors' samples. The genes are TRBV5-8 and TRBJ1-2, with D perhaps TRBD1 (6 bases). This CDR3 is CASSAQGTAGYTF. CDR3 nucleotides: TGTGCCAGCAGCGCCCAGGGGACGGCTGGCTACACCTTC.